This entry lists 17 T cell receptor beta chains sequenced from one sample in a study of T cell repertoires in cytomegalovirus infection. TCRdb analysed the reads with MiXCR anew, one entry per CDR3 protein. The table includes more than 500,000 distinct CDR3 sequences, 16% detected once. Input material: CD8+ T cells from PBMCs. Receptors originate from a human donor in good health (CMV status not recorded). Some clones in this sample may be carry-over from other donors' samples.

The CDR3 reads CSVRMDGAAYNEQFF. CDR3 nucleotides: TGCAGCGTTAGGATGGACGGGGCGGCCTACAATGAGCAGTTCTTC. V is TRBV29-1 and J is TRBJ2-1; D might be TRBD1 or TRBD2, each matching 5 bases. Germline V gene sequence: CDR1 SQVTM, CDR2 ANQGSEA. The V and J ends lost 5 bases and 2 bases respectively, with 16 bases between them. The CDR3 has 15 residues.

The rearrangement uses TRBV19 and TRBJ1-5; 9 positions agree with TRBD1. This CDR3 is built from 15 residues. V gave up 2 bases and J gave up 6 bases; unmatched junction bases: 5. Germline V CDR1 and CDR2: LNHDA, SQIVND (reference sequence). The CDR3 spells CASSISGQGSQPQHF. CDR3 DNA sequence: TGTGCCAGTAGTATATCGGGACAGGGAAGTCAGCCCCAGCATTTT.

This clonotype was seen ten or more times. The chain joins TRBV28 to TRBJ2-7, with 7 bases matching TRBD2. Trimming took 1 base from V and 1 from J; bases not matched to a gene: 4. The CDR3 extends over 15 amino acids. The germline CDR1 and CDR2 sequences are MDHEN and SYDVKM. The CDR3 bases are TGTGCCAGCAGTTTATTGCTAGCGGAATCCTACGAGCAGTACTTC. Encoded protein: CASSLLLAESYEQYF. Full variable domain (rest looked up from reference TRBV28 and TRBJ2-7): DVKVTQSSRYLVKRTGEKVFLECVQDMDHENMFWYRQDPGLGLRLIYFSYDVKMKEKGDIPEGYSVSREKKERFSLILESASTNQTSMYLCASSLLLAESYEQYFGPGTRLTVT.

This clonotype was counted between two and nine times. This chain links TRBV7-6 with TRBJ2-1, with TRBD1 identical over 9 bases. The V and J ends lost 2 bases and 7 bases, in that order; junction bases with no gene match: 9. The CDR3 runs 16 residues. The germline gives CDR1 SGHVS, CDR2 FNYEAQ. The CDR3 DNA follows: TGTGCCAGCAGCTTAAGGGGGACAGGGCCTAGGAATGAGCAGTTCTTC. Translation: CASSLRGTGPRNEQFF.

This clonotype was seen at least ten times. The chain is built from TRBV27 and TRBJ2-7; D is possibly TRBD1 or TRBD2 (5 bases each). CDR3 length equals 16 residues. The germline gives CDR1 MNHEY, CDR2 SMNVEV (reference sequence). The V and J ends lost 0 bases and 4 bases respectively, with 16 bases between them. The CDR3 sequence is CASSLSPGRSSYEQYF. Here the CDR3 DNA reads TGTGCCAGCAGTTTATCGCCGGGACGGAGCTCATACGAGCAGTACTTC.

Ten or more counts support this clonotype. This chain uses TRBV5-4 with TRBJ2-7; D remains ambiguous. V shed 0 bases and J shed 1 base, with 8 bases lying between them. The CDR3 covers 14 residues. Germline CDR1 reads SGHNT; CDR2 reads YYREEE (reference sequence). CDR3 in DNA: TGTGCCAGCAGCTTGGACAGCAATTCCTACGAGCAGTACTTC. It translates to CASSLDSNSYEQYF.

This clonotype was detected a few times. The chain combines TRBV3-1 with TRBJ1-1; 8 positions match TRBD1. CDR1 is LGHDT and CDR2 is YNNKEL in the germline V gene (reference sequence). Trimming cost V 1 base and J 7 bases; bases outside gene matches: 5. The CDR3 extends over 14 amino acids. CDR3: CASSQVLGTGEAFF. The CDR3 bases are TGTGCCAGCAGCCAAGTTCTCGGGACAGGTGAAGCTTTCTTT.

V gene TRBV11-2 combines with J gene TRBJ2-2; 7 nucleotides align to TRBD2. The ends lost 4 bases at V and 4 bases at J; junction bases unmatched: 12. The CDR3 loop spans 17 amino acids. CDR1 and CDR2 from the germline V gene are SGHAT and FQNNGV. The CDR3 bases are TGTGCCAGCAGCTCTAAGGCGGGGGTTTACGCCACCGGGGAGCTGTTTTTT. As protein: CASSSKAGVYATGELFF.

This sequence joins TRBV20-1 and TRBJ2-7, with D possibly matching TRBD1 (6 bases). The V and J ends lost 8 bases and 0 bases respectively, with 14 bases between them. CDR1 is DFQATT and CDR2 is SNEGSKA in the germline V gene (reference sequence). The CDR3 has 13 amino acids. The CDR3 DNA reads TGCAGTAGTCCGGGACAAAGCTCCTACGAGCAGTACTTC. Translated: CSSPGQSSYEQYF.

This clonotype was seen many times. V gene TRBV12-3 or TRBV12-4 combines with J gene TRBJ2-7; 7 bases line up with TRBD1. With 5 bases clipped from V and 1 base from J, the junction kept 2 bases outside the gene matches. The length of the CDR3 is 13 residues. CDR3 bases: TGTGCCAGCAGTGGACAGGAATCCTACGAGCAGTACTTC. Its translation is CASSGQESYEQYF.

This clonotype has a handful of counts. CDR3 coding DNA: TGCGCCAGCAGCCAAGGGTTGGATGGGGACAATGAGCAGTTCTTC. Translation gives CASSQGLDGDNEQFF. The chain has TRBV4-1 and TRBJ2-1; D gene unclear. Trimming cost V 1 base and J 5 bases, with 12 bases left between them. Germline values: CDR1 MGHRA, CDR2 YSYEKL. There are 15 residues in the CDR3.

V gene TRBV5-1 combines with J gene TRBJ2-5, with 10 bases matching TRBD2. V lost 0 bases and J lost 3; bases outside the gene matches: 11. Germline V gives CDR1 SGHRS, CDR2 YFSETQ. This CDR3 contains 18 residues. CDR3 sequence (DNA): TGCGCCAGCAGCTTGGGGGCTAGCGGGAGACAAGGGGAAGAGACCCAGTACTTC. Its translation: CASSLGASGRQGEETQYF.

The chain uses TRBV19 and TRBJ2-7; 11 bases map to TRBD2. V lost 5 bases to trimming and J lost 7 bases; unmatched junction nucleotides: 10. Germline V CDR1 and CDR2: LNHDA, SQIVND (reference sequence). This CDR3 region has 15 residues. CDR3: CASSLTSGRGREQYF. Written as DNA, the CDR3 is TGTGCCAGTAGTCTCACTAGCGGGAGAGGTCGGGAGCAGTACTTC.

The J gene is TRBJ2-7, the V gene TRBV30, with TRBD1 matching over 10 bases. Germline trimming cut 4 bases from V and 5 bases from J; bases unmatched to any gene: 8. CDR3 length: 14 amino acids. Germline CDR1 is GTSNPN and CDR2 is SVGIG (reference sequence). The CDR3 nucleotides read TGTGCCTGGACTCCCATGACAGGGGGCCACGAGCAGTACTTC. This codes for CAWTPMTGGHEQYF. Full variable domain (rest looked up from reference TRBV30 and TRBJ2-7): SQTIHQWPATLVQPVGSPLSLECTVEGTSNPNLYWYRQAAGRGLQLLFYSVGIGQISSEVPQNLSASRPQDRQFILSSKKLLLSDSGFYLCAWTPMTGGHEQYFGPGTRLTVT.

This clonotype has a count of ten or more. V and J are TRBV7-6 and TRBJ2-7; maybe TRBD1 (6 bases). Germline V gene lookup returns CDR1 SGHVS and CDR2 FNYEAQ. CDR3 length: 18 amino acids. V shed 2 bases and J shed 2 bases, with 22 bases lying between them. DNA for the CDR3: TGTGCCAGCAGCTTACGTACCAATTCACAGGGTCCCGCCTACGAGCAGTACTTC. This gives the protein CASSLRTNSQGPAYEQYF. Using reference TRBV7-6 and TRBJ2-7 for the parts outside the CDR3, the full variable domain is GAGVSQSPRYKVTKRGQDVALRCDPISGHVSLYWYRQALGQGPEFLTYFNYEAQQDKSGLPNDRFSAERPEGSISTLTIQRTEQRDSAMYRCASSLRTNSQGPAYEQYFGPGTRLTVT.

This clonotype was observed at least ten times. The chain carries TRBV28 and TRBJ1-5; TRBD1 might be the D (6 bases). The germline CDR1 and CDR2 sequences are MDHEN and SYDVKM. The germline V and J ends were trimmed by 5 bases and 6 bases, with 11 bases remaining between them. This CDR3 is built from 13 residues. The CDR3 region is CASSEVDSQPQHF. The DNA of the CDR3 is TGTGCCAGCAGTGAGGTGGACAGTCAGCCCCAGCATTTT.

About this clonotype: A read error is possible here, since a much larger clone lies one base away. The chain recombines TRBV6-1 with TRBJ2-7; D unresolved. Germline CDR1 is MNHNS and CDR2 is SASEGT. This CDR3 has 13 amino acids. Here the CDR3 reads CGSSEATSYEQYF. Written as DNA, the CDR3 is TGTGGCAGCAGTGAGGCCACTTCCTACGAGCAGTACTTC.